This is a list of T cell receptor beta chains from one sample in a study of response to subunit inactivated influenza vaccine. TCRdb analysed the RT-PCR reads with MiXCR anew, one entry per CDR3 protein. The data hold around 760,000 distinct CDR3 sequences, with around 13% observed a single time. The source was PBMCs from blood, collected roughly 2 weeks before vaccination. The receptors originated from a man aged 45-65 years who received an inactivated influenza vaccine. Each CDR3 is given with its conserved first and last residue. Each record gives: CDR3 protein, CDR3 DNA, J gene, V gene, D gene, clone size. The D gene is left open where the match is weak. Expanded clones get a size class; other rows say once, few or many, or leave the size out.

CASSQDLWDRGYEQYF | TGTGCCAGCAGCCAAGATCTTTGGGACAGGGGATACGAGCAGTACTTC | TRBJ2-7 | TRBV14 | TRBD1 | .
CASSYFPGLGGLYEQYF | TGTGCCAGCAGTTACTTTCCGGGACTAGGGGGTCTCTACGAGCAGTACTTC | TRBJ2-7 | TRBV6-2/TRBV6-3 | TRBD2 | few
CASSERRGNEQFF | TGTGCCAGCAGTGAGAGACGGGGAAATGAGCAGTTCTTC | TRBJ2-1 | TRBV2 | . | .
CASSPPSYTGELFF | TGTGCCAGCTCACCACCCTCCTACACCGGGGAGCTGTTTTTT | TRBJ2-2 | TRBV18 | . | few
CASSLVDSPEAFF | TGCGCCAGCAGCTTGGTCGACAGCCCTGAAGCTTTCTTT | TRBJ1-1 | TRBV5-1 | . | .
CSASPFGQGGEAFF | TGCAGTGCTAGTCCTTTCGGACAGGGAGGTGAAGCTTTCTTT | TRBJ1-1 | TRBV20-1 | TRBD1 | .
CASTFGTSGLQETQYF | TGCGCCAGCACATTTGGAACTAGCGGGCTTCAAGAGACCCAGTACTTC | TRBJ2-5 | TRBV5-1 | TRBD2 | many
CASSLVRGGPDTQYF | TGTGCCAGCAGCTTGGTTAGAGGGGGGCCAGATACGCAGTATTTT | TRBJ2-3 | TRBV5-6 | . | few
CASSDGGGGIPEQYF | TGTGCCAGCAGTGACGGGGGCGGAGGGATTCCCGAGCAGTACTTC | TRBJ2-7 | TRBV6-1 | . | many
CASSWTSNPYNEQFF | TGTGCCAGCAGCTGGACTAGCAACCCCTACAATGAGCAGTTCTTC | TRBJ2-1 | TRBV7-2 | TRBD2 | .
CASSPYRGSYGYTF | TGTGCCAGCAGCCCTTACCGGGGATCCTATGGCTACACCTTC | TRBJ1-2 | TRBV3-1 | . | .
CASSLLGVTGELFF | TGTGCCAGCAGCTTACTAGGGGTCACCGGGGAGCTGTTTTTT | TRBJ2-2 | TRBV7-8 | . | few
CASSLVGESNQPQHF | TGTGCCAGCAGCTTAGTGGGGGAAAGCAATCAGCCCCAGCATTTT | TRBJ1-5 | TRBV7-2 | . | many
CASSLVTSGRRGKTQYF | TGTGCCAGCAGCTTAGTAACTAGCGGGAGGAGGGGGAAGACCCAGTACTTC | TRBJ2-5 | TRBV7-2 | TRBD2 | .
CASSLGQGIIAKNIQYF | TGTGCCAGCAGTTTAGGACAGGGGATAATAGCCAAAAACATTCAGTACTTC | TRBJ2-4 | TRBV12-3/TRBV12-4 | TRBD1 | .
CASSQRRDMNTEAFF | TGTGCCAGCAGCCAAAGAAGGGACATGAACACTGAAGCTTTCTTT | TRBJ1-1 | TRBV7-8 | . | few
CASSYSYTGELFF | TGTGCCAGCAGTTACAGTTACACCGGGGAGCTGTTTTTT | TRBJ2-2 | TRBV12-3/TRBV12-4 | . | many
CASSQYSGTGKNEQYF | TGCGCCAGCAGCCAGTACTCCGGGACAGGGAAAAACGAGCAGTACTTC | TRBJ2-7 | TRBV4-3 | TRBD1 | .
CASSPPGTSFHEQYF | TGTGCCAGCAGTCCCCCCGGGACTAGCTTCCACGAGCAGTACTTC | TRBJ2-7 | TRBV12-3/TRBV12-4 | TRBD2 | many
CAIRGQEISGNTIYF | TGTGCCATCAGGGGACAGGAAATCTCTGGAAACACCATATATTTT | TRBJ1-3 | TRBV10-3 | TRBD1 | .
CASSNTQTDTQYF | TGTGCCAGCAGTAACACCCAAACAGATACGCAGTATTTT | TRBJ2-3 | TRBV2 | . | .
CAWSRQGNTEAFF | TGTGCCTGGAGCAGACAGGGCAACACTGAAGCTTTCTTT | TRBJ1-1 | TRBV30 | TRBD1 | .
CASSFAVENEQYF | TGTGCCAGCAGCTTTGCAGTAGAGAACGAGCAGTACTTC | TRBJ2-7 | TRBV7-8 | . | few
CACELGRTRTDTQYF | TGTGCCTGCGAACTTGGGCGAACCCGCACAGATACGCAGTATTTT | TRBJ2-3 | TRBV30 | . | .
CASPPGQGAQREGNEQFF | TGTGCCAGCCCCCCGGGACAGGGGGCCCAGCGGGAGGGGAATGAGCAGTTCTTC | TRBJ2-1 | TRBV28 | TRBD1 | few
CASSKRKTGPPNEQYF | TGTGCCAGCAGCAAGCGAAAGACAGGTCCACCTAACGAGCAGTACTTC | TRBJ2-7 | TRBV21-1 | . | .
CASSFSFDQGLAGGGYSYNEQFF | TGTGCCAGCAGTTTTAGCTTTGATCAGGGACTAGCGGGGGGCGGTTACTCCTACAATGAGCAGTTCTTC | TRBJ2-1 | TRBV12-3/TRBV12-4 | TRBD2 | few
CASSLEGYEQFF | TGTGCCAGCAGCTTAGAGGGGTATGAGCAGTTCTTC | TRBJ2-1 | TRBV7-9 | . | many
CASSPDRGSSYEQYF | TGCGCCAGCAGCCCTGACAGGGGAAGCTCCTACGAGCAGTACTTC | TRBJ2-7 | TRBV5-1 | TRBD1 | .
CSATRPQGGERELFF | TGCAGTGCTACCCGCCCACAGGGAGGCGAAAGGGAGCTGTTTTTT | TRBJ2-2 | TRBV20-1 | . | .
CSASNVGRPGELFF | TGCAGTGCTAGTAACGTAGGGAGACCCGGGGAGCTGTTTTTT | TRBJ2-2 | TRBV20-1 | . | few
CASSLRAGENEKLFF | TGTGCCAGCAGTTTGAGGGCAGGGGAGAATGAAAAACTGTTTTTT | TRBJ1-4 | TRBV12-3/TRBV12-4 | . | many
CASSFGPGSNQPQHF | TGCGCCAGCAGCTTCGGGCCTGGGAGCAATCAGCCCCAGCATTTT | TRBJ1-5 | TRBV5-1 | . | many
CSVDLGGIYEQYF | TGCAGCGTTGATTTAGGGGGGATCTACGAGCAGTACTTC | TRBJ2-7 | TRBV29-1 | . | few
CASSVRGDQPQHF | TGTGCCAGCAGTGTGAGGGGCGATCAGCCCCAGCATTTT | TRBJ1-5 | TRBV7-2 | . | few
CSVGPRETQYF | TGCAGCGTTGGCCCTCGGGAGACCCAGTACTTC | TRBJ2-5 | TRBV29-1 | . | few
CSASGDSPNSPLHF | TGCAGTGCTAGTGGGGACAGCCCTAATTCACCCCTCCACTTT | TRBJ1-6 | TRBV20-1 | TRBD1 | few
CASSPQQGRTDTQYF | TGTGCCAGCAGCCCGCAACAGGGTAGGACAGATACGCAGTATTTT | TRBJ2-3 | TRBV14 | . | .
CASSYRGRMYEQYF | TGTGCCAGCAGCTACAGGGGGCGCATGTACGAGCAGTACTTC | TRBJ2-7 | TRBV28 | TRBD1 | few
CASSLASGLYNEQFF | TGCGCCAGCAGCTTGGCTAGCGGACTATACAATGAGCAGTTCTTC | TRBJ2-1 | TRBV5-1 | TRBD2 | many
CSSSKSGRNTGELFF | TGTTCCAGCAGCAAGTCGGGACGGAACACCGGGGAGCTGTTTTTT | TRBJ2-2 | TRBV7-3 | . | .
CASSSNPLVSKETQYF | TGTGCCAGCAGCTCCAATCCCCTGGTATCGAAAGAGACCCAGTACTTC | TRBJ2-5 | TRBV9 | . | few